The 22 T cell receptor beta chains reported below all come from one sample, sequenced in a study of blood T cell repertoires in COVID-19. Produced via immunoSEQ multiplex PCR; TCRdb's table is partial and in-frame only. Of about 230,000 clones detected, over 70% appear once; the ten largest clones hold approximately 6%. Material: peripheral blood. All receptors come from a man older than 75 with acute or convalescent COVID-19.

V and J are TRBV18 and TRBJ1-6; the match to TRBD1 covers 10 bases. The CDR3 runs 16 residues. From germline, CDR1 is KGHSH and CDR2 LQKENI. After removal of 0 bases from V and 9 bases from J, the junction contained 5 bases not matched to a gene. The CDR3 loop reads CASSPPGTGVFSPLHF. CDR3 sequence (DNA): TGTGCCAGCTCACCACCGGGGACAGGGGTTTTTTCACCCCTCCACTTT.

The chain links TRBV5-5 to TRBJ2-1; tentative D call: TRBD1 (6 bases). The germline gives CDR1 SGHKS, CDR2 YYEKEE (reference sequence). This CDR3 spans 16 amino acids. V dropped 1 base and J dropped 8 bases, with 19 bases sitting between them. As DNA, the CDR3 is TGTGCCAGCAGCTTGCCTATTACAGGGCAAGGGGATGAGCAGTTCTTC. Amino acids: CASSLPITGQGDEQFF.

The CDR3 DNA reads as TGTGCCTGGAGTGTACGGGAAAAGCAAGAGACCCAGTACTTC. It is translated as CAWSVREKQETQYF. This chain uses TRBV30 with TRBJ2-5; D perhaps matches TRBD2 (5 bases). V was trimmed by 0 bases and J by 2 bases, leaving 10 bases between them. CDR1 and CDR2 from the germline V gene are GTSNPN and SVGIG (reference sequence). The CDR3 runs to 14 residues. The whole variable domain, filled in from reference TRBV30 and TRBJ2-5, reads SQTIHQWPATLVQPVGSPLSLECTVEGTSNPNLYWYRQAAGRGLQLLFYSVGIGQISSEVPQNLSASRPQDRQFILSSKKLLLSDSGFYLCAWSVREKQETQYFGPGTRLLVL.

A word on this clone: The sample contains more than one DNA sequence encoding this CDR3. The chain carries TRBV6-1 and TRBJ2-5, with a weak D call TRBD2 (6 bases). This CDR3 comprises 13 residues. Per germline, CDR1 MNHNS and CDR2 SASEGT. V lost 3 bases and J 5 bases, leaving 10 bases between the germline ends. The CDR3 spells CASSEGLRETQYF. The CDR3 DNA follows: TGTGCCAGCAGTGAGGGACTTCGGGAGACCCAGTACTTC.

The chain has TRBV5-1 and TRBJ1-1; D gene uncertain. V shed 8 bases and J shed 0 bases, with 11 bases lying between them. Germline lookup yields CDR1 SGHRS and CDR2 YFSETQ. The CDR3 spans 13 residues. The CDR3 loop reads CASSVTVNTEAFF. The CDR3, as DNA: TGCGCCAGTTCTGTCACAGTGAACACTGAAGCTTTCTTT.

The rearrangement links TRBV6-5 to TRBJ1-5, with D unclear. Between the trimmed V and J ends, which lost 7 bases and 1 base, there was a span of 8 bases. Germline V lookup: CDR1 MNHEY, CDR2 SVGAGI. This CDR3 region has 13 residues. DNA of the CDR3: TGTGCCAGCACCACTACGAGCAATCAGCCCCAGCATTTT. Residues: CASTTTSNQPQHF.

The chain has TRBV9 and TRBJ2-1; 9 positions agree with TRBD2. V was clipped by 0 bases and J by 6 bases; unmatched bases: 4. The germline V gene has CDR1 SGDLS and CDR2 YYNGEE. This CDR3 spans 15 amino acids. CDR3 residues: CASSVDPTSGNEQFF. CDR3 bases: TGTGCCAGCAGCGTAGACCCGACTAGCGGCAATGAGCAGTTCTTC. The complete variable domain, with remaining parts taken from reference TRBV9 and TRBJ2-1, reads DSGVTQTPKHLITATGQRVTLRCSPRSGDLSVYWYQQSLDQGLQFLIQYYNGEERAKGNILERFSAQQFPDLHSELNLSSLELGDSALYFCASSVDPTSGNEQFFGPGTRLTVL.

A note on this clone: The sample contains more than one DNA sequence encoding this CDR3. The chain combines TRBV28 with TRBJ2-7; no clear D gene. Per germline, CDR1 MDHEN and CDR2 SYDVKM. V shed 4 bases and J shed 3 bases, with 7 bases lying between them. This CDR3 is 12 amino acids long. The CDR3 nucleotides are TGTGCCAGCAGTTCCGTCCGCTACGAGCAGTACTTC. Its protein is CASSSVRYEQYF.

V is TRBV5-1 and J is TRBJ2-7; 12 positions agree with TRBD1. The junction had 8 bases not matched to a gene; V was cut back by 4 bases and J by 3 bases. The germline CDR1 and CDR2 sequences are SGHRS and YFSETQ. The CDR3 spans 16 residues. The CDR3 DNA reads TGCGCCAGCAGCAGGGGACAGGGGGCCATGGGCTACGAGCAGTACTTC. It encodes CASSRGQGAMGYEQYF.

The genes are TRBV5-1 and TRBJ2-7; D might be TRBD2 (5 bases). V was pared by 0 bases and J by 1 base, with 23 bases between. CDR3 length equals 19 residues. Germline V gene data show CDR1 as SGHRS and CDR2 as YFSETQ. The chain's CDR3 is CASSLEGPLATRLSYEQYF. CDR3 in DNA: TGCGCCAGCAGCTTGGAAGGACCCTTAGCGACCCGACTTTCCTACGAGCAGTACTTC. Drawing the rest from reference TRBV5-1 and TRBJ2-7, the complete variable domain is KAGVTQTPRYLIKTRGQQVTLSCSPISGHRSVSWYQQTPGQGLQFLFEYFSETQRNKGNFPGRFSGRQFSNSRSEMNVSTLELGDSALYLCASSLEGPLATRLSYEQYFGPGTRLTVT.

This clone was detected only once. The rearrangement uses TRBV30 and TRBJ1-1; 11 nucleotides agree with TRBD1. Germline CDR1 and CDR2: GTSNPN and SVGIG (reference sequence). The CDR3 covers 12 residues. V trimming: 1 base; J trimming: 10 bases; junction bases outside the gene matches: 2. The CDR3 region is CAWSEGTGGAFF. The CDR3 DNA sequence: TGTGCCTGGAGTGAAGGGACAGGGGGAGCTTTCTTT.

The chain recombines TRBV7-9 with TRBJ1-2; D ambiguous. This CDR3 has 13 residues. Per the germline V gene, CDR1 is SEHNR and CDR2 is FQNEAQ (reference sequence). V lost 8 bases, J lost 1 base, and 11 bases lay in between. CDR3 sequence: CASDSPLNYGYTF. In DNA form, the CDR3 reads TGTGCCAGCGACTCCCCCCTTAACTATGGCTACACCTTC.

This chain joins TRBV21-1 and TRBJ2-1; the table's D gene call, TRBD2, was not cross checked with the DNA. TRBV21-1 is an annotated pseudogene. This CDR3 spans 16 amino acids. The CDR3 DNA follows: TGTGCCAGCAGCCGAAGCTCTAGCGGACCTTACAATGAGCAGTTCTTC. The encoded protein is CASSRSSSGPYNEQFF.

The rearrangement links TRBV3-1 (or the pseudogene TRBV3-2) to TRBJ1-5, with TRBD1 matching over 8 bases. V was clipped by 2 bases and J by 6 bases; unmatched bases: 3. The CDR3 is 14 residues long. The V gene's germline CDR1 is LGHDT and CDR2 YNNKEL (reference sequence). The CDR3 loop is CASSQQGAFQPQHF. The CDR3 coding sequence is TGTGCCAGCAGCCAACAGGGGGCGTTTCAGCCCCAGCATTTT.

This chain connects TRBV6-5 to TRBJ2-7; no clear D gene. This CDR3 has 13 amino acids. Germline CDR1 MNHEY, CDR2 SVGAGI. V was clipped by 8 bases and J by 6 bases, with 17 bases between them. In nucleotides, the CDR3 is TGTGCCAGCCGTAATACTGACTCCGGCGAGCAGTACTTC. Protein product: CASRNTDSGEQYF.

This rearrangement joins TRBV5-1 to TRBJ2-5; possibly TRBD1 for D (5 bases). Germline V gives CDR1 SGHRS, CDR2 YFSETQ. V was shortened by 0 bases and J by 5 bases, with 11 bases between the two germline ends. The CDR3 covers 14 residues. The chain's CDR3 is CASSLGGLRETQYF. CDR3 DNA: TGCGCCAGCAGCTTGGGGGGCCTGAGGGAGACCCAGTACTTC.

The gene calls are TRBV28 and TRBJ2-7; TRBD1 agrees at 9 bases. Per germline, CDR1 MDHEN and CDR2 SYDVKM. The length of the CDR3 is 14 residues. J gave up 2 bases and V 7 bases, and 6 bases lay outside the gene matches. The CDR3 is CASNPTGGPYEQYF. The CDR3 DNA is TGTGCCAGCAACCCGACAGGGGGTCCCTACGAGCAGTACTTC.

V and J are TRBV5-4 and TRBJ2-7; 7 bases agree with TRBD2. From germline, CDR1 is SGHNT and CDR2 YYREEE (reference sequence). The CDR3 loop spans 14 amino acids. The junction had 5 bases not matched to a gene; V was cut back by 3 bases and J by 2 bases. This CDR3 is CASSSLAKPYEQYF. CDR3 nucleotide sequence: TGTGCCAGCAGCTCACTAGCGAAACCCTACGAGCAGTACTTC.

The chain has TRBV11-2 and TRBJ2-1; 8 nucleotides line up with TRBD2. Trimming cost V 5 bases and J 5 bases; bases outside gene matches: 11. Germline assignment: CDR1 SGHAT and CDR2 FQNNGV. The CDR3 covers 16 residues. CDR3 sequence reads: CASSPLGGRINNEQFF. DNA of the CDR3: TGTGCCAGCAGCCCCTTAGGCGGGAGGATTAACAATGAGCAGTTCTTC.

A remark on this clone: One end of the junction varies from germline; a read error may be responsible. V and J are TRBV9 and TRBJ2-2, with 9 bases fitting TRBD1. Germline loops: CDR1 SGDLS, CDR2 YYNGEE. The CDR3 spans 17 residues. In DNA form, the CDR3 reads TGTGCCAGCAGCACCCTAGAGGGGACAGGGAACGCCGGGGAGCTGTTTTTT. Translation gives CASSTLEGTGNAGELFF.

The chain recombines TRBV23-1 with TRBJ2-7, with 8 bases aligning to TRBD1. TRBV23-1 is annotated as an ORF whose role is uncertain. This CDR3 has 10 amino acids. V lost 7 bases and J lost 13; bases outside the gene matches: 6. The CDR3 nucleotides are TGCGCCAGCATTCGGACAGGGTTTTACTTC. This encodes CASIRTGFYF.

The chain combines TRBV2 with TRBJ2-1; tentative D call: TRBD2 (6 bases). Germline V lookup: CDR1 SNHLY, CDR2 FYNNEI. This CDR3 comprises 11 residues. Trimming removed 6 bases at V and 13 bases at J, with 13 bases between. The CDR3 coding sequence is TGTGCCAGCAGCTTTGACGGGAGCCAGTTCTTC. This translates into CASSFDGSQFF.